This TCR beta chain was identified during a study of OX40 agonist ivuxolimab in advanced cancers. In terms of the full investigation: Ivuxolimab, which targeted the costimulatory receptor OX40 (CD134), was an agonistic, fully human IgG2 monoclonal antibody. Intravenous ivuxolimab was administered to patients every 2 weeks at six dose levels: 0.01, 0.1, 0.3, 1.5, 3 and 10 mg/kg. Of the approximately 54 patients in dose escalation, some 19 had hepatocellular carcinoma, some 15 had melanoma, 9 had renal cell carcinoma and 9 had head and neck cancer. The dose-escalation cohort was over 70% male with a mean age of around 62 years, ranging from roughly 23 to 90. Prior anti-PD-1, anti-PD-L1 or anti-CTLA-4 therapy was permitted, and 35% to 40% of dose-escalation patients had received checkpoint inhibitors. Partial responses occurred in three dose-escalation patients, of whom one had hepatocellular carcinoma and two had cutaneous melanoma. The purpose of peripheral TCRbeta sequencing was to test whether ivuxolimab changed TCR sequence diversity and led to clonal T-cell expansion. The paper reports the monotherapy dose-escalation portion (N of about 52 patients) of the phase I ivuxolimab trial.

Regarding this clone: Its antigen is currently not known. No much larger clone exists at a distance of one base, and base qualities are not known.

To sequence the TCRbeta CDR3 region, genomic DNA was isolated from the sorted cells. The immunoSEQ Assay was used to sequence the TCRbeta CDR3 regions. TCRdb provides this immuneACCESS table in a form limited to in-frame rearrangements. Some clones are lacking; in checked studies, under half of them reflect an unresolved V gene, and why the rest are absent is not known. The table for this sample lists approximately 30,000 clones; approximately 84% of them were counted only once. 9% to 15% of the sample is held by the ten biggest clonotypes. The trial excluded patients who had a history of autoimmune disease or who were on systemic immunosuppression. Peripheral blood for TCR sequencing was collected from all dose cohorts at baseline, on cycle 4 day 1, and on cycle 7 day 1. The samples were drawn from a first-in-human, open-label, multicenter phase I dose-escalation trial of ivuxolimab. Adults with locally advanced or metastatic melanoma, renal cell carcinoma, hepatocellular carcinoma or head and neck squamous cell carcinoma were enrolled in the trial. Before TCR sequencing, CD4+ T cells and CD8+ T cells from peripheral blood were sorted into separate populations.

Points the paper makes about the study in general: In the 0.1-3.0 mg/kg groups, partial responders had among the lowest normalized peripheral clonal expansion, particularly in CD8+ T cells. The antigen specificity of the peripheral T cells that underwent clonal expansion was not determined. After ivuxolimab, expanded clones were on average more numerous among CD8+ T cells than among CD4+ T cells. Low levels of normalized T-cell clonal expansion were also seen in some patients who did not respond. At doses of 0.1 to 3.0 mg/kg, clonal expansion of both CD4+ and CD8+ blood T cells was observed from baseline to week 6.

Reading the germline V gene (reference sequence) gives CDR1 MNHEY and CDR2 SMNVEV. The CDR3 runs 14 amino acids, cysteine and phenylalanine included. Of the read, only the CDR3 DNA is kept; its 42 bases are in frame from base 1. The V end gives up 2 bases and the J end 7 bases, leaving 6 bases in the junction not matched to a gene. The receptor comes from an adult with an advanced solid tumor such as melanoma, head and neck, liver or kidney cancer. Sequencing was performed on CD4+ or CD8+ T cells sorted from blood, taken in a trial of the OX40 agonist ivuxolimab. The sequence links TRBV27 to TRBJ1-2, with 8 middle bases fitting TRBD1. The sequenced DNA: TGTGCCAGCAGTTTACTAGGACAGGGACTTGGCTACACCTTC. Translated, it gives CASSLLGQGLGYTF.